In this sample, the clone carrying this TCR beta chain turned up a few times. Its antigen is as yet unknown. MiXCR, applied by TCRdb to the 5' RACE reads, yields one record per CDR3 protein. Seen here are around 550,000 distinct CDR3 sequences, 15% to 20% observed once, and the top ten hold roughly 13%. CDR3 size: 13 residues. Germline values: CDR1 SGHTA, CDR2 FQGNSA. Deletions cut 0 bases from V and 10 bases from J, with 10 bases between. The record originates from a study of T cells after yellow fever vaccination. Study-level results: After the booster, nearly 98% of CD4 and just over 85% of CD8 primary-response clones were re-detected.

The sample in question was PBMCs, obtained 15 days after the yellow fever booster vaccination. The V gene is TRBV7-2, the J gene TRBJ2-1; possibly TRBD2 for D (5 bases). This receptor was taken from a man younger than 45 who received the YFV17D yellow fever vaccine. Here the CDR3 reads CASSLALGGEQFF. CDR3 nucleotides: TGTGCCAGCAGCTTAGCTCTCGGCGGGGAGCAGTTCTTC.